Listed below are T cell receptor beta chains from one sample, sequenced in a study of shared clonotypes between healthy human individuals. Assay: immunoSEQ multiplex PCR; the TCRdb copy retains only in-frame clones and omits some. The profile shows a few million clones, about 92% of them singletons. Material for sequencing was naive CD4+ T cells sorted from blood. The receptors were sampled from a man aged 18 to 35 in good health. CDR3s include the opening cysteine and the closing phenylalanine or tryptophan. The D gene is left open where the match is weak. Expanded clones are given a class, and other clones once, few, many or no size at all.

>TRBD1|TRBV29-1|-|TRBJ1-4
CSVEARQGNEKLFF
TGCAGCGTTGAGGCCCGACAGGGTAATGAAAAACTGTTTTTT
>TRBD1|TRBV5-4|-|TRBJ2-3
CASSLPQGERDTQYF
TGTGCCAGCAGCTTGCCGCAGGGGGAGAGAGATACGCAGTATTTT
>-|TRBV2|-|TRBJ2-2
CASRGQMNTGELFF
TGTGCCAGCAGGGGCCAAATGAACACCGGGGAGCTGTTTTTT
>TRBD1|TRBV10-3|-|TRBJ2-1
CAISVDRVGIIGQFF
TGTGCCATCAGTGTAGACAGGGTTGGGATTATTGGGCAGTTCTTC
>TRBD2|TRBV6-1|-|TRBJ2-1
CASSANAGGTSRVNEQFF
TGTGCCAGCAGTGCCAACGCCGGGGGGACTAGCAGGGTAAATGAGCAGTTCTTC
>-|TRBV14|-|TRBJ2-3
CASSQGTQGGHSTDTQYF
TGTGCCAGCAGCCAAGGTACACAGGGAGGCCATAGCACAGATACGCAGTATTTT
>-|TRBV25-1|few|TRBJ2-7
CASNRGYEQYF
TGTGCCAGCAACCGGGGATACGAGCAGTACTTC
>-|TRBV25-1|few|TRBJ1-1
CASRSGASEAFF
TGTGCCAGCAGATCTGGGGCTTCTGAAGCTTTCTTT
>-|TRBV7-9|-|TRBJ1-1
CASSHPEGAEAFF
TGTGCCAGCAGCCACCCGGAGGGGGCTGAAGCTTTCTTT
>-|TRBV29-1|-|TRBJ1-2
CSVASGHRYGYTF
TGCAGCGTTGCCTCGGGACACAGATATGGCTACACCTTC
>-|TRBV5-1|-|TRBJ1-1
CASSLGADSSFINTEAFF
TGCGCCAGCAGCTTGGGTGCGGACAGCAGCTTCATTAACACTGAAGCTTTCTTT
>-|TRBV7-2|few|TRBJ1-5
CASSPPGQPQHF
TGTGCCAGCAGCCCTCCTGGTCAGCCCCAGCATTTT
>-|TRBV4-3|-|TRBJ1-2
CASSQAREQPYGYTF
TGCGCCAGCAGCCAAGCTCGGGAACAGCCATATGGCTACACCTTC
>TRBD2|TRBV5-1|-|TRBJ2-7
CASSPGEQAGGYYEQYF
TGCGCCAGCAGCCCTGGGGAGCAAGCGGGGGGCTACTACGAGCAGTACTTC
>TRBD2|TRBV30|-|TRBJ2-2
CALNPGGPTGELFF
TGTGCCCTGAATCCGGGGGGGCCTACCGGGGAGCTGTTTTTT
>-|TRBV18|-|TRBJ1-4
CASSPPNIDSQKLFF
TGTGCCAGCTCACCACCCAACATTGACAGCCAAAAACTGTTTTTT
>TRBD1|TRBV4-3|-|TRBJ1-2
CASSARTGAGIYGYTF
TGCGCCAGCAGCGCACGAACAGGGGCCGGGATCTATGGCTACACCTTC
>TRBD1|TRBV4-3|-|TRBJ1-2
CASSHPGTGNYGYTF
TGCGCCAGCAGCCATCCCGGGACAGGGAACTATGGCTACACCTTC
>-|TRBV10-1|-|TRBJ1-1
CASSEGGRSTEAFF
TGCGCCAGCAGTGAAGGGGGAAGGAGCACTGAAGCTTTCTTT
>TRBD2|TRBV6-5|-|TRBJ2-7
CASSQSGTSYEQYF
TGTGCCAGCAGTCAGAGCGGGACCTCCTACGAGCAGTACTTC
>-|TRBV15|-|TRBJ2-2
CATSRVTEGTGELFF
TGTGCCACCAGCAGAGTCACAGAAGGTACCGGGGAGCTGTTTTTT
>TRBD2|TRBV6-6|-|TRBJ2-3
CASSQITASIAGTQYF
TGTGCCAGCAGTCAGATTACCGCATCTATAGCGGGTACGCAGTATTTT
>TRBD1|TRBV2|-|TRBJ2-3
CASSPETGGGTDTQYF
TGTGCCAGCAGTCCAGAGACAGGGGGGGGCACAGATACGCAGTATTTT
>-|TRBV5-6|-|TRBJ2-2
CASSSRGTGELFF
TGTGCCAGCAGCTCAAGAGGGACCGGGGAGCTGTTTTTT
>-|TRBV6-1|-|TRBJ2-7
CASSKLRGYEQYF
TGTGCCAGCAGCAAGCTTCGGGGGTACGAGCAGTACTTC
>TRBD2|TRBV5-4|-|TRBJ2-7
CASSSGTSGLYEQYF
TGTGCCAGCAGCTCCGGGACTAGCGGCCTTTACGAGCAGTACTTC
>TRBD2|TRBV10-3|-|TRBJ2-1
CAISTSGASYNEQFF
TGTGCCATCAGCACTAGCGGGGCCTCCTACAATGAGCAGTTCTTC
>TRBD1|TRBV5-4|-|TRBJ1-2
CASSWAGQGNYGYTF
TGTGCCAGCAGCTGGGCGGGACAGGGGAACTATGGCTACACCTTC